The 28 T cell receptor beta chains below come from one sample, sequenced in a study of T cell responses to AZD1222 COVID-19 vaccine. Sequenced by immunoSEQ multiplex PCR; TCRdb stores in-frame clones only, minus some. The table includes about 150,000 clones, around 90% detected once. Sequences were derived from peripheral blood, sampled on day 0 of AZD1222 vaccination. The receptor set was obtained from an adult in good health.

The V and J genes are TRBV28 and TRBJ1-1; possibly TRBD1 for D (5 bases). V was cut by 4 bases and J by 4 bases, with 16 bases left in between. Per germline, CDR1 MDHEN and CDR2 SYDVKM. The CDR3 spans 15 residues. The CDR3 DNA is TGTGCCAGCAGTTCGTCGAGGGCGGGGGTCACTGAAGCTTTCTTT. Protein: CASSSSRAGVTEAFF.

The chain employs TRBV19 and TRBJ1-1; 7 bases map to TRBD1. The CDR3 spans 14 residues. Germline CDR1 and CDR2: LNHDA and SQIVND (reference sequence). J lost 3 bases, V lost 5 bases, and 6 bases had no gene match. In nucleotides, the CDR3 is TGTGCCAGTAGTTCGGACAGGTGGGACACTGAAGCTTTCTTT. It yields the protein CASSSDRWDTEAFF. Drawing the rest from reference TRBV19 and TRBJ1-1, the complete variable domain is DGGITQSPKYLFRKEGQNVTLSCEQNLNHDAMYWYRQDPGQGLRLIYYSQIVNDFQKGDIAEGYSVSREKKESFPLTVTSAQKNPTAFYLCASSSDRWDTEAFFGQGTRLTVV.

The chain employs TRBV5-1 and TRBJ2-3; 8 bases are shared with TRBD2. The CDR3 contains 14 residues. Trimming cost V 3 bases and J 6 bases; bases outside gene matches: 6. Germline CDR1 and CDR2: SGHRS and YFSETQ. CDR3 bases: TGCGCCAGCAGCTGGGGACTAGAGGCGGATACGCAGTATTTT. Protein: CASSWGLEADTQYF.

V and J are TRBV2 and TRBJ1-6, with D tentatively TRBD1 (5 bases). The V and J ends lost 4 bases and 5 bases respectively, with 6 bases between them. CDR1 and CDR2 (germline): SNHLY, FYNNEI. This CDR3 is 13 amino acids long. Written as DNA, the CDR3 is TGTGCCAGCAGTGGGGGGAATAATTCACCCCTCCACTTT. This sequence encodes CASSGGNNSPLHF.

The chain couples TRBV19 to TRBJ2-1; 8 bases match TRBD2. Trimming took 4 bases from V and 4 from J; bases not matched to a gene: 6. There are 15 residues in the CDR3. The germline gives CDR1 LNHDA, CDR2 SQIVND (reference sequence). CDR3 region: CASSTSGGPYNEQFF. CDR3 nucleotide sequence: TGTGCCAGTAGTACCAGCGGGGGACCATACAATGAGCAGTTCTTC. The complete variable domain, with remaining parts taken from reference TRBV19 and TRBJ2-1, reads DGGITQSPKYLFRKEGQNVTLSCEQNLNHDAMYWYRQDPGQGLRLIYYSQIVNDFQKGDIAEGYSVSREKKESFPLTVTSAQKNPTAFYLCASSTSGGPYNEQFFGPGTRLTVL.

The rearrangement links TRBV15 to TRBJ2-7; 9 nucleotides agree with TRBD1. The V and J ends lost 0 bases and 3 bases, in that order; junction bases with no gene match: 3. From germline, CDR1 is LNHNV and CDR2 YYDKDF (reference sequence). The CDR3 spans 15 residues. CDR3 loop: CATSREGQGLYEQYF. CDR3 DNA: TGTGCCACCAGCAGAGAGGGACAGGGCCTCTACGAGCAGTACTTC.

The CDR3 DNA reads TGTGCCAGCAGCGCCCCGGGGCAGGGGGCCAGGGAGGCTTTCTTT. This gives the protein CASSAPGQGAREAFF. The chain couples TRBV7-9 to TRBJ1-1; TRBD1 matches 8 bases. This CDR3 spans 15 amino acids. V was clipped by 5 bases and J by 11 bases; unmatched bases: 16. Germline V lookup: CDR1 SEHNR, CDR2 FQNEAQ (reference sequence).

The chain uses TRBV19 and TRBJ2-3; D possibly corresponds to TRBD1 (5 bases). Per germline, CDR1 LNHDA and CDR2 SQIVND (reference sequence). The CDR3 totals 13 residues. V dropped 10 bases and J dropped 2 bases, with 13 bases sitting between them. In DNA, the CDR3 is TGTGCCACCTCGGACACCTACACAGATACGCAGTATTTT. This translates into CATSDTYTDTQYF.

The chain joins TRBV24-1 to TRBJ1-2; D not certain. Germline-derived CDR1 and CDR2 are KGHDR and SFDVKD. The CDR3 sequence is 12 residues long. V lost 6 bases and J 8 bases, leaving 12 bases between the germline ends. The DNA for the CDR3 is TGTGCCACCAGTTCGGACCGAGGAGGCTACACCTTC. Protein: CATSSDRGGYTF.

This clone was counted only a few times. The chain uses TRBV19 and TRBJ1-2; no clear D. The CDR3 is 13 amino acids. The V and J ends lost 1 base and 5 bases respectively, with 8 bases between them. Germline loops: CDR1 LNHDA, CDR2 SQIVND (reference sequence). In nucleotides, the CDR3 is TGTGCCAGTAGTATAGCCGAGGAGTATGGCTACACCTTC. Residues: CASSIAEEYGYTF.

This sequence joins TRBV29-1 and TRBJ1-1, with 10 bases that match TRBD1. The junction had 14 bases not matched to a gene; V was cut back by 7 bases and J by 6 bases. Germline values: CDR1 SQVTM, CDR2 ANQGSEA. CDR3 length equals 15 residues. CDR3 in amino acids: CSAGDRGSRVPEAFF. CDR3 sequence (DNA): TGCAGCGCCGGGGACAGGGGCTCTCGTGTCCCTGAAGCTTTCTTT.

This clone has just a few counts. The rearrangement links TRBV2 to TRBJ2-7; 10 bases fit TRBD1. There are 14 residues in the CDR3. The germline CDR1 and CDR2 sequences are SNHLY and FYNNEI. J lost 4 bases, V lost 7 bases, and 7 bases had no gene match. CDR3 DNA: TGTGCCAGCACCTCCGGGACAGGGGAGTACGAGCAGTACTTC. Protein sequence: CASTSGTGEYEQYF.

The chain combines TRBV19 with TRBJ1-6, with D possibly matching TRBD1 (5 bases). CDR3 length: 15 amino acids. V lost 5 bases and J lost 6, with 14 bases in between. Per germline, CDR1 LNHDA and CDR2 SQIVND (reference sequence). The CDR3, as DNA: TGTGCCAGTAGTCAGACAGAGGGCGGTAATTCACCCCTCCACTTT. Protein: CASSQTEGGNSPLHF.

The chain couples TRBV15 to TRBJ2-7; D gene ambiguous. Trimming shortened V by 3 bases and J by 4 bases, and 22 bases separated the two germline ends. Looked up from germline, CDR1 is LNHNV and CDR2 is YYDKDF (reference sequence). The CDR3 has 17 amino acids. CDR3 nucleotide sequence: TGTGCCACCAGCAGCCGCAACCTGGGAAGGGAAGTGTACGAGCAGTACTTC. Amino acids: CATSSRNLGREVYEQYF. The whole variable domain, filled in from reference TRBV15 and TRBJ2-7, reads DAMVIQNPRYQVTQFGKPVTLSCSQTLNHNVMYWYQQKSSQAPKLLFHYYDKDFNNEADTPDNFQSRRPNTSFCFLDIRSPGLGDTAMYLCATSSRNLGREVYEQYFGPGTRLTVT.

This clone was counted once. This chain joins TRBV6-5 and TRBJ2-7; TRBD1 matches at 9 bases. Germline loops: CDR1 MNHEY, CDR2 SVGAGI. Trimming cost V 6 bases and J 0 bases; bases outside gene matches: 6. CDR3 length: 15 residues. CDR3 in amino acids: CASRKQGASSYEQYF. The DNA for the CDR3 is TGTGCCAGCAGAAAACAGGGGGCGAGCTCCTACGAGCAGTACTTC.

The chain joins TRBV4-3 to TRBJ1-2, with 8 bases fitting TRBD1. Germline V gene sequence: CDR1 LGHNA, CDR2 YSLEER. The trim removed 0 bases at V and 1 base at J, leaving 13 bases unmatched. This CDR3 is built from 19 residues. For the CDR3, the DNA is TGCGCCAGCAGCCAAGATCTCTACCGGGCAGGGGGCAGTAACTATGGCTACACCTTC. It encodes CASSQDLYRAGGSNYGYTF.

This clone was picked up one time. The CDR3 region is CASSQNGGRDIYGYTF. In nucleotides, the CDR3 is TGTGCCAGCAGCCAAAACGGGGGACGGGACATCTATGGCTACACCTTC. This chain connects TRBV5-6 to TRBJ1-2; a possible D gene is TRBD1 (6 bases). The CDR3 spans 16 residues. The V gene's germline CDR1 is SGHDT and CDR2 YYEEEE. V lost 4 bases and J 4 bases, leaving 20 bases between the germline ends.

The chain employs TRBV28 and TRBJ2-1; D is ambiguous. Germline V CDR1 and CDR2: MDHEN, SYDVKM. The CDR3 contains 15 residues. The ends were cut back, 7 bases at V and 2 bases at J, with 15 bases in the middle. The CDR3 protein is CASIPTGVTYNEQFF. The CDR3 coding sequence is TGTGCCAGCATTCCTACGGGCGTCACCTACAATGAGCAGTTCTTC.

This clone was counted a few times. The chain recombines TRBV15 with TRBJ1-1; D may be TRBD1 (5 bases). The CDR3 covers 12 residues. V was shortened by 1 base and J by 7 bases, with 7 bases between the two germline ends. Germline V gives CDR1 LNHNV, CDR2 YYDKDF (reference sequence). The CDR3: CATSRGDSEAFF. DNA for the CDR3: TGTGCCACCAGCAGAGGTGACAGTGAAGCTTTCTTT.

Note on this clone: This may stem from a read error, because a much larger clone lies one nucleotide away. CDR3 DNA: TGTGCCAGCAGCCCCCAAACATCCGGGGGGAGCTCCTACAATGAGCAGTTCTTC. Encoded protein: CASSPQTSGGSSYNEQFF. The chain couples TRBV7-8 to TRBJ2-1; 7 bases are a match to TRBD2. The CDR3 has 18 residues. Trimming took 5 bases from V and 0 from J; bases not matched to a gene: 13. Germline CDR1 is SGHVS and CDR2 is FQNEAQ.

This chain's CDR3 is CAWSVGSSYEQYF. The CDR3 coding sequence is TGTGCCTGGAGTGTAGGTAGCTCCTACGAGCAGTACTTC. The V gene is TRBV30, the J gene TRBJ2-7, with D uncertain. Germline V gene sequence: CDR1 GTSNPN, CDR2 SVGIG (reference sequence). CDR3 size: 13 residues. Trimming stripped 0 bases from V and 0 bases from J, with 6 bases between.

The chain couples TRBV6-6 to TRBJ1-2; possibly TRBD1 for D (5 bases). The CDR3 length is 16 residues. In germline, CDR1 is MNHNY, CDR2 SVGAGI (reference sequence). Between the trimmed V and J ends, which lost 10 bases and 0 bases, there was a span of 21 bases. The CDR3 sequence is CATQRPGASSNYGYTF. CDR3 DNA sequence: TGTGCCACTCAACGGCCCGGGGCCTCATCTAACTATGGCTACACCTTC.

The table lists this clone with a count of one. The chain recombines TRBV6-5 with TRBJ1-6; possibly TRBD1 for D (5 bases). The CDR3 runs 15 residues. Deletions cut 8 bases from V and 6 bases from J, with 17 bases between. Germline V gene sequence: CDR1 MNHEY, CDR2 SVGAGI. This chain's CDR3 is CASRSQGGGNSPLHF. The CDR3 coding sequence is TGTGCCAGCCGGAGCCAGGGCGGAGGTAATTCACCCCTCCACTTT.

V and J are TRBV15 and TRBJ2-5, with 8 bases lining up with TRBD2. Germline CDR1 LNHNV, CDR2 YYDKDF (reference sequence). The length of the CDR3 is 15 residues. V lost 1 base and J lost 5; bases outside the gene matches: 6. The DNA of the CDR3 is TGTGCCACCAGCAGAGCGGGGGGGAGCGGGGAGACCCAGTACTTC. Its translation: CATSRAGGSGETQYF. Combining the CDR3 with reference TRBV15 and TRBJ2-5 gives the whole variable domain DAMVIQNPRYQVTQFGKPVTLSCSQTLNHNVMYWYQQKSSQAPKLLFHYYDKDFNNEADTPDNFQSRRPNTSFCFLDIRSPGLGDTAMYLCATSRAGGSGETQYFGPGTRLLVL.

V gene TRBV29-1 combines with J gene TRBJ2-2; D might be TRBD2 (7 bases). In germline, CDR1 is SQVTM, CDR2 ANQGSEA. Deletions cut 6 bases from V and 7 bases from J, with 12 bases between. The CDR3 sequence is 12 residues long. The CDR3 DNA is TGCAGCGTATACAGGGAGGGCGGGGAGCTGTTTTTT. Translating gives CSVYREGGELFF.

The CDR3 nucleotides are TGTGCCAGCAGCTTGGACCCCCAGGCCGGGGAGCTGTTTTTT. Its translation: CASSLDPQAGELFF. The J gene is TRBJ2-2, the V gene TRBV9; D gene uncertain. Trimming removed 4 bases from V and 6 bases from J, with 13 bases in between. The CDR3 is made up of 14 amino acids. Germline V lookup: CDR1 SGDLS, CDR2 YYNGEE.

V is TRBV29-1 and J is TRBJ1-1; D possibly corresponds to TRBD1 (6 bases). CDR1 is SQVTM, CDR2 ANQGSEA, per germline. Trimming cost V 7 bases and J 2 bases, with 17 bases left between them. This CDR3 is 14 amino acids long. The CDR3: CSAVAGAINTEAFF. The CDR3 nucleotides read TGCAGCGCTGTAGCAGGGGCTATTAACACTGAAGCTTTCTTT.

The gene calls are TRBV7-8 and TRBJ2-5, with D perhaps matching TRBD2 (5 bases). The CDR3 has 13 amino acids. The germline gives CDR1 SGHVS, CDR2 FQNEAQ. Trimming pared 3 bases from V and 5 bases from J, leaving 10 bases between. Here the CDR3 reads CASSFWPGETQYF. CDR3 sequence (DNA): TGTGCCAGCAGCTTCTGGCCGGGGGAGACCCAGTACTTC.